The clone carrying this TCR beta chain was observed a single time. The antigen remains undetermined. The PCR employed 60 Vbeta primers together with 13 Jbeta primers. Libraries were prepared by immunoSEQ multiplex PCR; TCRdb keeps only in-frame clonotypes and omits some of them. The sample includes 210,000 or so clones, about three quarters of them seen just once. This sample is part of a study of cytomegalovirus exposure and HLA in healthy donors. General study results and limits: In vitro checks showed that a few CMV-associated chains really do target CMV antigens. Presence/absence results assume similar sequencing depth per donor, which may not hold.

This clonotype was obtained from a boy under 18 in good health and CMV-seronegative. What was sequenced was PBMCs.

This chain's CDR3 is CSVGGGRDEQYF. The CDR3 DNA reads TGCAGCGTTGGTGGCGGGAGGGACGAGCAGTACTTC. The chain carries TRBV29-1 and TRBJ2-7; TRBD2 matches 9 bases. CDR1 is SQVTM, CDR2 ANQGSEA, per germline. Trimming at V came to 4 bases and at J to 5 bases, leaving 3 bases not matched to a gene. The CDR3 runs to 12 residues.